These T cell receptor beta chains were read from a single sample in a study of blood T cell repertoires in COVID-19. Measured with immunoSEQ multiplex PCR; TCRdb has only the in-frame clones, and not every one. This sample yields about 380,000 clones, of which more than 70% are seen a single time; 0.95% to 1.5% belongs to the top ten. The sample taken for sequencing was peripheral blood. These receptors were collected from a man aged 35-49 years with acute or convalescent COVID-19. Each CDR3 is given with its conserved first and last residue. The order of the fields is D gene, V gene, clone size, J gene, CDR3 DNA, CDR3 protein. D genes are given only for firm matches. Clone size, where shown, is once, few, many, or a class for clones that have expanded.

-	TRBV10-2	once	TRBJ1-2	TGCGCCAGCAGTGCAGGGGAGCGTGGCTACACCTTC	CASSAGERGYTF
-	TRBV4-1	-	TRBJ2-7	TGCGCCAGCAGCGCAGGGGTCTCCTACGAGCAGTACTTC	CASSAGVSYEQYF
-	TRBV5-1	many	TRBJ1-2	TGCGCCAGCAGCCCCCCATCGGTTAACTATGGCTACACCTTC	CASSPPSVNYGYTF
-	TRBV28	once	TRBJ1-1	TGTGCCAGCAGAATAAGAGGGTTCATCACTGAAGCTTTCTTT	CASRIRGFITEAFF
-	TRBV5-1	-	TRBJ1-1	TGCGCCAGCAGCCTCGTCGACAGACAAAACACTGAAGCTTTCTTT	CASSLVDRQNTEAFF
TRBD1	TRBV9	-	TRBJ1-4	TGTGCCAGCAGCGGAGGGACAGGGCGGAATGAAAAACTGTTTTTT	CASSGGTGRNEKLFF
TRBD1	TRBV7-8	-	TRBJ2-6	TGTGCCAGCAGCTTAACTGGGACAGTGTTCTCTGGGGCCAACGTCCTGACTTTC	CASSLTGTVFSGANVLTF
TRBD1	TRBV6-2/TRBV6-3	once	TRBJ1-1	TGTGCCAGCAGTTACCAAGACAGGGTCATAAACACTGAAGCTTTCTTT	CASSYQDRVINTEAFF
-	TRBV19	once	TRBJ2-1	TGTGCCAGTGGGGCAGGCAGGCATGAGCAGTTCTTC	CASGAGRHEQFF
-	TRBV14	-	TRBJ1-2	TGTGCCAGCAGCCCCCCTCGATGGGGAGTAGGTGGCTACACCTTC	CASSPPRWGVGGYTF
TRBD2	TRBV9	once	TRBJ2-1	TGTGCCAGCAGCGTACGGGCGTGGACTAGCGGGTCCTACAATGAGCAGTTCTTC	CASSVRAWTSGSYNEQFF
-	TRBV7-2	-	TRBJ2-7	TGTGCCAGCAGCTTAGGGAGGGTCTACGAGCAGTACTTC	CASSLGRVYEQYF
TRBD1	TRBV6-6	-	TRBJ1-2	TGTGCCAGCAGCCGGGACAGAGCTAACTATGGCTACACCTTC	CASSRDRANYGYTF
TRBD2	TRBV27	many	TRBJ2-1	TGTGCCAGCAGCCCGCCGGGGGGAGCCATTAATGAGCAGTTCTTC	CASSPPGGAINEQFF
TRBD2	TRBV24-1	-	TRBJ2-3	TGTGCCACCAGTCCCAAGCGGGGGGCCCTTGTTACAGATACGCAGTATTTT	CATSPKRGALVTDTQYF
-	TRBV2	-	TRBJ1-2	TGTGCCAGCAGGGCTGCCGCTAACTATGGCTACACCTTC	CASRAAANYGYTF
TRBD1	TRBV6-5	-	TRBJ1-1	TGTGCCAGCAGCGACAGGGGGCGGGGGAGCACTGAAGCTTTCTTT	CASSDRGRGSTEAFF
-	TRBV28	-	TRBJ1-2	TGTGCCAGCACCTACACAGGGATCAACTATGGCTACACCTTC	CASTYTGINYGYTF
-	TRBV7-2	-	TRBJ2-7	TGTGCCAGCAGCCTACCGGTTTCCTACGAGCAGTACTTC	CASSLPVSYEQYF
-	TRBV7-8	-	TRBJ1-5	TGTGCCAGCAGCTTAAATCGACCCAGCGGAGGCAATCAGCCCCAGCATTTT	CASSLNRPSGGNQPQHF
-	TRBV18	-	TRBJ1-1	TGTGCCAGCTCAGAAGAGGCAGGGGCGGCCACTGAAGCTTTCTTT	CASSEEAGAATEAFF
-	TRBV28	once	TRBJ2-7	TGTGCCAGCAGTTCCTTGACTCACGCAGCACCCTACGAGCAGTACTTC	CASSSLTHAAPYEQYF
-	TRBV27	-	TRBJ2-7	TGTGCCAGCAGTTACACCCTCAACTACGAGCAGTACTTC	CASSYTLNYEQYF
TRBD1	TRBV18	-	TRBJ1-6	TGTGCCAGCTCAGATGGGACAGGGGGCCATAATTCACCCCTCCACTTT	CASSDGTGGHNSPLHF
TRBD1	TRBV10-1	-	TRBJ2-3	TGCGCCAGCAGCGGACAGGGGACAGATACGCAGTATTTT	CASSGQGTDTQYF
-	TRBV28	-	TRBJ1-5	TGTGCCAGCAGTTTACCCCGCCGGGGGGGGAAGCGCCCTTCTCCCCAGCATTTT	CASSLPRRGGKRPSPQHF
TRBD2	TRBV7-7	-	TRBJ2-2	TGTGCTAGCAGCTTGTCGGGACTAGCGGGCAACACCGGGGAGCTGTTTTTT	CASSLSGLAGNTGELFF
TRBD1	TRBV5-1	-	TRBJ1-3	TGCGCCAGCAGCTTGTTAAGCCGGGACAGTTACTCTGGAAACACCATATATTTT	CASSLLSRDSYSGNTIYF
-	TRBV7-2	-	TRBJ1-1	TGTGCCAGCAGCCAATACAGGGAAGGGACTGAAGCTTTCTTT	CASSQYREGTEAFF
-	TRBV11-3	-	TRBJ2-1	TGTGCCAGCAGCTTAGAAGGTGGACTCGAGTTCTTC	CASSLEGGLEFF
-	TRBV3-1/TRBV3-2	-	TRBJ1-3	TGTGCCAGCAGCCAAATGGACAGCTCTGGAAACACCATATATTTT	CASSQMDSSGNTIYF
TRBD2	TRBV6-2/TRBV6-3	-	TRBJ2-7	TGTGCCAGCAGTTACGGGACTACTACCTACGAGCAGTACTTC	CASSYGTTTYEQYF
-	TRBV2	-	TRBJ1-1	TGTGCCAGCAGTGAAATTAGGCAGGGGAACACTGAAGCTTTCTTT	CASSEIRQGNTEAFF
TRBD1	TRBV28	-	TRBJ1-2	TGTGCCAGCAGGGCCGCTGGGACAGCCCTTAACAGTGGCTACACCTTC	CASRAAGTALNSGYTF
TRBD1	TRBV18	-	TRBJ1-1	TGTGCCAGCTCTCCAACAGGGGCCGGGTCGAACACTGAAGCTTTCTTT	CASSPTGAGSNTEAFF
-	TRBV6-6	-	TRBJ1-2	TGTGCCAGCAGTTACTCACTTTTCAAGGGCTACACCTTC	CASSYSLFKGYTF
-	TRBV5-6	-	TRBJ2-5	TGTGCCAGCAGCCCGCCCCCCGGGCAAGAGACCCAGTACTTC	CASSPPPGQETQYF
TRBD1	TRBV28	once	TRBJ2-5	TGTGCCAGCAGCCCGACAGGGCTCGAGACCCAGTACTTC	CASSPTGLETQYF
TRBD2	TRBV28	few	TRBJ2-7	TGTGCCAGCAGTTTAGGCGGGGGATCGGACGAGCAGTACTTC	CASSLGGGSDEQYF
-	TRBV30	-	TRBJ2-5	TGTGCCTGGAGTTTAAGCGAAGAGACCCAGTACTTC	CAWSLSEETQYF
TRBD1	TRBV7-9	-	TRBJ1-6	TGTGCCAGCAGCGGTGACAGGGAGCGGTCACCCCTCCACTTT	CASSGDRERSPLHF
-	TRBV5-6	-	TRBJ1-6	TGTGCCAGCAGCTTGGTGCAGGGTAATTCACCCCTCCACTTT	CASSLVQGNSPLHF